A selection of T cell receptor beta chains follows, all from one sample in a study of T-cell reconstitution after alpha-beta-depleted transplantation in children. MiXCR, run by TCRdb on the PCR reads, gives a single entry per CDR3 protein. The sample contains just over 950,000 distinct CDR3 sequences, roughly 31% of which appear only once. The source was PBMCs, mostly from graft donor cells, collected 360 days after TCRalphabeta/CD19-depleted stem cell transplant. Every receptor here comes from a boy younger than two who had a stem cell transplant for SCID, so the T cells may come from the graft donor. Both conserved end residues are part of each CDR3. Fields, in order: V gene, D gene, J gene, clone size, CDR3 DNA, CDR3 protein. A D gene is named only where the DNA matches it firmly. Size tells how often a clone was seen (once, few, many) or the class of an expanded clone, and some rows leave it out.

v_gene: TRBV28
d_gene: -
j_gene: TRBJ2-3
abundance: many
CDR3nt: TGTGCCAGCAGTTTACAGGGAAGCACAGATACGCAGTATTTT
CDR3aa: CASSLQGSTDTQYF

v_gene: TRBV4-3
d_gene: -
j_gene: TRBJ2-1
abundance: few
CDR3nt: TGCGCCAGCAGCCAAACTACACCGGGACCGAGTAGGACCAATGAGCAGTTCTTC
CDR3aa: CASSQTTPGPSRTNEQFF

v_gene: TRBV7-2
d_gene: TRBD1
j_gene: TRBJ2-2
abundance: -
CDR3nt: TGTGCCAGCAGCCCAGACAGGGGGCGCATCGGGGAGCTGTTTTTT
CDR3aa: CASSPDRGRIGELFF

v_gene: TRBV28
d_gene: -
j_gene: TRBJ1-2
abundance: few
CDR3nt: TGTGCCAGCGGATTATATGGCTACACCTTC
CDR3aa: CASGLYGYTF

v_gene: TRBV12-3/TRBV12-4
d_gene: -
j_gene: TRBJ2-1
abundance: -
CDR3nt: TGTGCCAGCAGACTAGCAGTCTACAATGAGCAGTTCTTC
CDR3aa: CASRLAVYNEQFF

v_gene: TRBV5-1
d_gene: -
j_gene: TRBJ2-7
abundance: few
CDR3nt: TGCGCCAGCAGCTTGAGGATAGCGGCCTACGAGCAGTACTTC
CDR3aa: CASSLRIAAYEQYF

v_gene: TRBV5-1
d_gene: -
j_gene: TRBJ1-1
abundance: -
CDR3nt: TGCGCCAGCAGCTTGCCGGGGCACACTGAAGCTTTCTTT
CDR3aa: CASSLPGHTEAFF

v_gene: TRBV27
d_gene: TRBD2
j_gene: TRBJ2-1
abundance: many
CDR3nt: TGTGCCAGCAGTTTGGGACTAGCGGGGGTTGAGCAGTTCTTC
CDR3aa: CASSLGLAGVEQFF

v_gene: TRBV21-1
d_gene: -
j_gene: TRBJ2-1
abundance: -
CDR3nt: TGTGCCAGCGTTGGGTGGATTACCCCTTACAATGAGCAGTTCTTC
CDR3aa: CASVGWITPYNEQFF

v_gene: TRBV29-1
d_gene: -
j_gene: TRBJ2-5
abundance: -
CDR3nt: TGCAGCGTGGGGACCGGGCTAGCACAAGAGACCCAGTACTTC
CDR3aa: CSVGTGLAQETQYF

v_gene: TRBV12-3/TRBV12-4
d_gene: -
j_gene: TRBJ2-5
abundance: -
CDR3nt: TGTGCCAGCAGCCAAAGGCCGCTCCAAGAGACCCAGTACTTC
CDR3aa: CASSQRPLQETQYF

v_gene: TRBV28
d_gene: TRBD1
j_gene: TRBJ2-2
abundance: few
CDR3nt: TGTGCCAGCAGTGCGGACAGGGGAAACACCGGGGAGCTGTTTTTT
CDR3aa: CASSADRGNTGELFF

v_gene: TRBV11-1
d_gene: -
j_gene: TRBJ2-3
abundance: many
CDR3nt: TGTGCCAGCAGCTTAGACCCGGATACAGATACGCAGTATTTT
CDR3aa: CASSLDPDTDTQYF

v_gene: TRBV2
d_gene: TRBD1
j_gene: TRBJ1-5
abundance: -
CDR3nt: TGTGCCAGCAGTCGACAGGGGGCGCGAAATCAGCCCCAGCATTTT
CDR3aa: CASSRQGARNQPQHF

v_gene: TRBV6-5
d_gene: TRBD1
j_gene: TRBJ2-6
abundance: once
CDR3nt: TGTGCCAGCAGTTCCTCGACAGGGACCTCTGGGGCCAACGTCCTGACTTTC
CDR3aa: CASSSSTGTSGANVLTF

v_gene: TRBV4-1
d_gene: -
j_gene: TRBJ2-2
abundance: few
CDR3nt: TGCGCCAGCAGCCAGACCCCTACAGGTTACACCGGGGAGCTGTTTTTT
CDR3aa: CASSQTPTGYTGELFF

v_gene: TRBV12-3/TRBV12-4
d_gene: TRBD1
j_gene: TRBJ2-7
abundance: few
CDR3nt: TGTGCCAGCACCGAAACGGCAGGGGGCTTTGGCGAGCAGTACTTC
CDR3aa: CASTETAGGFGEQYF

v_gene: TRBV5-1
d_gene: -
j_gene: TRBJ2-2
abundance: -
CDR3nt: TGCGCCAGCAGCTGGGGACACGTGAACACCGGGGAGCTGTTTTTT
CDR3aa: CASSWGHVNTGELFF

v_gene: TRBV7-7
d_gene: TRBD1
j_gene: TRBJ2-3
abundance: few
CDR3nt: TGTGCCAGCAGCATTGGGACAGACACAGATACGCAGTATTTT
CDR3aa: CASSIGTDTDTQYF

v_gene: TRBV28
d_gene: TRBD1
j_gene: TRBJ2-5
abundance: -
CDR3nt: TGTGCCAGCAGTAGACGACAGGGGGCTAGGGAGACCCAGTACTTC
CDR3aa: CASSRRQGARETQYF

v_gene: TRBV29-1
d_gene: TRBD2
j_gene: TRBJ2-3
abundance: -
CDR3nt: TGCAGCGTTGAAGATATAAGCGGGGGAGACGCAGATACGCAGTATTTT
CDR3aa: CSVEDISGGDADTQYF

v_gene: TRBV24-1
d_gene: -
j_gene: TRBJ2-2
abundance: -
CDR3nt: TGTGCCACCAGGATAAACACCGGGGAGCTGTTTTTT
CDR3aa: CATRINTGELFF

v_gene: TRBV14
d_gene: -
j_gene: TRBJ2-7
abundance: -
CDR3nt: TGTGCCATCCGAAAAAACCCGAGCTCCTACGAGCAGTACTTC
CDR3aa: CAIRKNPSSYEQYF

v_gene: TRBV6-1
d_gene: -
j_gene: TRBJ2-1
abundance: -
CDR3nt: TGTGCCAGCAGGGGGACTTCTACCGGGGGCTACAATGAGCAGTTCTTC
CDR3aa: CASRGTSTGGYNEQFF

v_gene: TRBV9
d_gene: -
j_gene: TRBJ2-1
abundance: -
CDR3nt: TGTGCCAGCAGCGTTGGGCTAGCACATTACAATGAGCAGTTCTTC
CDR3aa: CASSVGLAHYNEQFF

v_gene: TRBV24-1
d_gene: TRBD1
j_gene: TRBJ2-1
abundance: -
CDR3nt: TGTGCCACCAGTGAGGGGGGGACAGGGAACTACAATGAGCAGTTCTTC
CDR3aa: CATSEGGTGNYNEQFF

v_gene: TRBV4-1
d_gene: TRBD2
j_gene: TRBJ2-3
abundance: -
CDR3nt: TGCGCCAGCAGCCAAGATCCAGCGGGGGCTACTAGCACAGATACGCAGTATTTT
CDR3aa: CASSQDPAGATSTDTQYF

v_gene: TRBV5-1
d_gene: -
j_gene: TRBJ2-3
abundance: -
CDR3nt: TGCGCCAGCAGCCCCGGTGGGGGGATGGATACGCAGTATTTT
CDR3aa: CASSPGGGMDTQYF

v_gene: TRBV20-1
d_gene: TRBD2
j_gene: TRBJ2-5
abundance: few
CDR3nt: TGCAGTGCTTCGGGACTAGCGGGGGGAGGGGAGACCCAGTACTTC
CDR3aa: CSASGLAGGGETQYF

v_gene: TRBV9
d_gene: -
j_gene: TRBJ1-2
abundance: few
CDR3nt: TGTGCCAGCGCAGGGAATGACTATGGCTACACCTTC
CDR3aa: CASAGNDYGYTF

v_gene: TRBV4-2
d_gene: -
j_gene: TRBJ2-7
abundance: -
CDR3nt: TGTGCCAGCAGCCAAGATCAGGACATCGGTGGGGAGCAGTACTTC
CDR3aa: CASSQDQDIGGEQYF

v_gene: TRBV6-1
d_gene: TRBD1
j_gene: TRBJ2-5
abundance: few
CDR3nt: TGTGCCAGCAGCCACCGGGACAGGGGGCAGGAGACCCAGTACTTC
CDR3aa: CASSHRDRGQETQYF

v_gene: TRBV7-2
d_gene: TRBD1
j_gene: TRBJ1-2
abundance: -
CDR3nt: TGTGCCAGCAGCCCGACGGGACAGGCCCCTAAGGGCTACACCTTC
CDR3aa: CASSPTGQAPKGYTF

v_gene: TRBV4-1
d_gene: -
j_gene: TRBJ2-3
abundance: -
CDR3nt: TGCGCCAGCAGCCAAGCGGAACAGTCCACAGATACGCAGTATTTT
CDR3aa: CASSQAEQSTDTQYF

v_gene: TRBV5-1
d_gene: -
j_gene: TRBJ2-1
abundance: few
CDR3nt: TGCGCCAGCAGCTTGGGTGGGGTAGGTGAGCAGTTCTTC
CDR3aa: CASSLGGVGEQFF

v_gene: TRBV7-6
d_gene: -
j_gene: TRBJ2-1
abundance: once
CDR3nt: TGTGCCAGCAGCTTAGGGGGTGTTTCAAGGAGCTCCTACAATGAGCAGTTCTTC
CDR3aa: CASSLGGVSRSSYNEQFF